This T cell receptor (beta chain) appears in the sequencing data of a study of graft-versus-host responses after intestinal transplantation. Study in general: Uniformly, recipients were administered anti-thymocyte globulin induction with subsequent tacrolimus and steroids for 2 to 3 years.

Note on this clone: Its target is not known.

Graft tissue processing released intraepithelial and lamina propria lymphocytes. The germline CDR1 and CDR2 sequences are SEHNR and FQNEAQ (reference sequence). The CDR3 spans 19 residues. The junction had 10 bases not matched to a gene; V was cut back by 4 bases and J by 0 bases. Study-wide points: The authors found GvH clones in recipient marrow, some appearing first in ileum or blood.

Profiling relied on immunoSEQ multiplex PCR, and the TCRdb table lists in-frame clones only, not all of them. This sample has about 8,000 clones, with less than 85% found just once. The TCR sequence derives from a human patient who received an intestinal transplant, so some T cells may come from the graft donor. The specimen was ileum tissue, collected about 70 weeks after intestinal transplant. V usage is TRBV7-9 and J usage is TRBJ2-6, with 9 bases aligning to TRBD1. The CDR3 reads CASSSGGRDRVSGANVLTF. The CDR3 nucleotides read TGTGCCAGCAGCTCAGGGGGCCGGGACAGGGTCTCTGGGGCCAACGTCCTGACTTTC.